Sequencing of this T cell receptor beta chain was carried out in a study of PD-1 blockade in classical Hodgkin lymphoma. Regarding the study as a whole: By cycle point C4D1, TCR diversity had risen significantly in CD4+ cells (but not CD8+ cells).

This CDR3 is 13 amino acids long. V lost 3 bases to trimming and J lost 3 bases, with 6 bases between them. Germline CDR1 is WSHSY and CDR2 is SAAADI. This clone was found once. Its specificity is unknown. Clones were sequenced by immunoSEQ multiplex PCR, and TCRdb holds only the in-frame ones, with some missing. The sample has about 22,000 clones, around three quarters seen once. Every patient had relapsed following autologous stem cell transplantation, and cohorts differed in brentuximab vedotin exposure. The clonotype comes from a human donor with classical Hodgkin lymphoma. This chain connects TRBV10-2 to TRBJ2-1, with D unresolved. The material sequenced was peripheral blood mononuclear cells (PBMCs), taken before the second cycle of nivolumab. CDR3 sequence: CASSDSSYNEQFF. The DNA for the CDR3 is TGCGCCAGCAGTGATAGCAGCTACAATGAGCAGTTCTTC.